A selection of T cell receptor beta chains follows, all from one sample in a study of response to subunit inactivated influenza vaccine. TCRdb re-called the RT-PCR reads with MiXCR, one entry per CDR3 protein. The table lists over 750,000 distinct CDR3 sequences, 21% of them singletons, with roughly 10% in the top ten. The sample consisted of PBMCs from blood, taken roughly 5 days after vaccination. The source of these receptors is a man between 45 and 60 years old who received an inactivated influenza vaccine. The CDR3 runs from the conserved cysteine through the conserved F or W. The D gene is left open where the match is weak. Rows may omit the clone size; those that give it use once, few, many or a size class.

j_call v_call clone_size d_call cdr3_nt cdr3_aa
TRBJ2-4 TRBV6-1 few TRBD1 TGCGCGACAGGGACAAGGGGTTACGGAAACATTCAGTACTTC CATGTRGYGNIQYF
TRBJ2-7 TRBV7-9 . . TGTGCCAGCAGCGATACAGGGTGGCACGAGCAGTACTTC CASSDTGWHEQYF
TRBJ2-5 TRBV2 . TRBD1 TGTGCCAGCAGTGAGACAGGGGGCGGCCGGCCCCAAGAGACCCAGTACTTC CASSETGGGRPQETQYF
TRBJ2-2 TRBV6-2/TRBV6-3 few . TGTGCCACGGATACTCAGGGTCCCGGGGAGCTGTTTTTT CATDTQGPGELFF
TRBJ2-1 TRBV10-1 . TRBD1 TGCGCCAGCAGTGAGTCGAGGGGGACAGAGTACAATGAGCAGTTCTTC CASSESRGTEYNEQFF
TRBJ2-2 TRBV9 . TRBD1 TGTGCCAGCAGCCCCGGGACAGGGGTTGGCGGGGAGCTGTTTTTT CASSPGTGVGGELFF
TRBJ2-3 TRBV7-9 . . TGTGCCAGCAGCCCAGCTGGAGGGGCCGGGAAGCAAGATACGCAGTATTTT CASSPAGGAGKQDTQYF
TRBJ2-3 TRBV10-3 few . TGTGCCATTGGGAGACAGAGCACAGATACGCAGTATTTT CAIGRQSTDTQYF
TRBJ2-7 TRBV7-6 . . TGTGCCAGCAGCTTAAAACTTTCCGCCTACGAGCAGTACTTC CASSLKLSAYEQYF
TRBJ2-7 TRBV29-1 few TRBD1 TGCAGCGTGGCCGGGACAGGGGGTATCGACGAGCAGTACTTC CSVAGTGGIDEQYF
TRBJ2-7 TRBV15 . . TGTGCCACCAGCAGAGTAAGTGAGACCTACGAGCAGTACTTC CATSRVSETYEQYF
TRBJ2-7 TRBV29-1 . TRBD1 TGCAGCGTAGGGACAGCTGATCATTACGAGCAGTACTTC CSVGTADHYEQYF
TRBJ2-3 TRBV7-8 many . TGTGCCAGCACCTCCTGGGGGCGCGAAGATACGCAGTATTTT CASTSWGREDTQYF
TRBJ2-3 TRBV6-1 few TRBD2 TGTGCCAGCAGCTCCTTGGCGGGAGGGCCAACAGATACGCAGTATTTT CASSSLAGGPTDTQYF
TRBJ1-2 TRBV6-2/TRBV6-3 . . TGTGCCAGCAGTTACCGGACCCCTCTTTTGGACTATGGCTACACCTTC CASSYRTPLLDYGYTF
TRBJ2-1 TRBV4-1 . TRBD2 TGCGCCAGCAGCCAAGGGGTGGGACTAGCGGGAAGAGGAGGTGAGCAGTCCTTC CASSQGVGLAGRGGEQSF
TRBJ2-1 TRBV20-1 . . TGCAGTGCAGACAGTGGGAGGGGGAAGGCTAATGAGCAGTTCTTC CSADSGRGKANEQFF
TRBJ1-2 TRBV11-2 few . TGTGCCAGCAGCGCACCAGACGGATTTAACTATGGCTACACCTTC CASSAPDGFNYGYTF
TRBJ1-6 TRBV20-1 . . TGCAGTGCTAACACAGATTATAATTCACCCCTCCACTTT CSANTDYNSPLHF
TRBJ1-1 TRBV20-1 . . TGCAGTGCTAGAGAAGGGACCTTGAACACTGAAGCTTTCTTT CSAREGTLNTEAFF
TRBJ2-1 TRBV5-1 few . TGCGCCAGCAACCTGTACGGACACCGGGACACGGGGGTCAATGAGCAGTTCTTC CASNLYGHRDTGVNEQFF
TRBJ2-7 TRBV25-1 . . TGTGCCAGCGGACTGTCACTCTACGAGCAGTACTTC CASGLSLYEQYF
TRBJ1-1 TRBV5-1 . TRBD1 TGCGCCAGCAAATCCAGGGGGGATACTGAAGCTTTCTTT CASKSRGDTEAFF
TRBJ2-1 TRBV28 many TRBD2 TGTGCCAGCGTGGGCGGGAGCTCCTACAATGAGCAGTTCTTC CASVGGSSYNEQFF
TRBJ2-7 TRBV20-1 many . TGCAGTGCTACCGCCCCAATATCTTACGAGCAGTACTTC CSATAPISYEQYF
TRBJ2-1 TRBV3-1 . . TGTGCCAGCAGCCACGCTGAGACCCACAATGAGCAGTTCTTC CASSHAETHNEQFF
TRBJ1-6 TRBV5-1 . . TGCGCCAGCAGCCCTTCCGACACCTCAGAAGGGTCACCCCTCCACTTT CASSPSDTSEGSPLHF